Following are 13 T cell receptor beta chains from one sample sequenced in a study of blood T cell repertoires in COVID-19. Sequenced by immunoSEQ multiplex PCR; TCRdb stores in-frame clones only, minus some. The sample lists 180,000 or so clones; about nine tenths were seen once. The material sequenced was peripheral blood. All receptors derive from a young man with active or convalescent COVID-19.

This clone has a single count. This chain links TRBV4-3 with TRBJ2-1, with 11 bases matching TRBD2. The V gene's germline CDR1 is LGHNA and CDR2 YSLEER. The J segment lost 11 bases and the V segment lost 2 bases, leaving 5 bases of the junction unmatched. The CDR3 is 14 amino acids. In DNA form, the CDR3 reads TGCGCCAGCAGCCAACAACCGACTAGCGGGAAGCAGTTCTTC. Protein product: CASSQQPTSGKQFF.

This rearrangement joins TRBV5-1 to TRBJ2-5; 7 bases map to TRBD1. CDR3 length: 15 amino acids. With 2 bases clipped from V and 8 bases from J, the junction kept 12 bases outside the gene matches. Germline V gene lookup returns CDR1 SGHRS and CDR2 YFSETQ. CDR3 amino acids: CASSLETGNYVTQYF. CDR3 nucleotide sequence: TGCGCCAGCAGCTTAGAGACAGGGAATTACGTAACCCAGTACTTC.

Written as DNA, the CDR3 is TGTGCCAGCAGCCTTGAGACTAAACAGTACTTC. Protein product: CASSLETKQYF. This chain links TRBV11-2 with TRBJ2-7, with a tentative D call TRBD2 (5 bases). There are 11 residues in the CDR3. Trimming removed 5 bases at V and 10 bases at J, with 12 bases between. Germline CDR1 SGHAT, CDR2 FQNNGV.

CDR3 coding DNA: TGTGCCAGCAGCGGACAAGGAGGGGCACCTAATGAAAAACTGTTTTTT. It encodes CASSGQGGAPNEKLFF. The chain joins TRBV3-1 (or the pseudogene TRBV3-2) to TRBJ1-4, with D tentatively TRBD1 (5 bases). The CDR3 consists of 16 residues. Germline CDR1 is LGHDT and CDR2 is YNNKEL (reference sequence). V lost 5 bases and J lost 3, with 16 bases in between.

CDR3 loop: CASSFAQGQETQYF. The DNA of the CDR3 is TGTGCCAGCAGCTTTGCACAGGGACAAGAGACCCAGTACTTC. The chain links TRBV7-8 to TRBJ2-5; D may be TRBD1 (6 bases). The CDR3 extends over 14 amino acids. Germline assignment: CDR1 SGHVS and CDR2 FQNEAQ. V gave up 3 bases and J gave up 2 bases, with 10 bases separating them.

V gene TRBV7-6 combines with J gene TRBJ2-2, with 8 bases that match TRBD2. The CDR3 sequence is 16 residues long. J lost 0 bases, V lost 3 bases, and 3 bases had no gene match. Germline V lookup: CDR1 SGHVS, CDR2 FNYEAQ. The CDR3 region has the DNA TGTGCCAGCAGCTTTACTAGCGGATCGAACACCGGGGAGCTGTTTTTT. It specifies CASSFTSGSNTGELFF.

The V gene is TRBV4-3, the J gene TRBJ2-5, with 10 bases identical to TRBD1. This CDR3 is built from 15 residues. Germline V gene lookup returns CDR1 LGHNA and CDR2 YSLEER. V lost 3 bases, J lost 7 bases, and 8 bases stayed unmatched. The chain's CDR3 is CASSHDRGRKGTQYF. CDR3 DNA sequence: TGCGCCAGCAGCCATGACAGGGGGCGGAAAGGGACCCAGTACTTC.

This sequence joins TRBV19 and TRBJ1-3; a weak D match, TRBD1 (5 bases). V lost 1 base, J lost 4 bases, and 17 bases lay in between. Germline V gives CDR1 LNHDA, CDR2 SQIVND (reference sequence). CDR3 length: 17 residues. CDR3 residues: CASSIVTGGPRGNTIYF. The CDR3 region has the DNA TGTGCCAGTAGTATAGTTACAGGTGGTCCGCGGGGAAACACCATATATTTT.

This sequence joins TRBV4-3 and TRBJ2-1, with D perhaps matching TRBD2 (6 bases). Deletions cut 3 bases from V and 0 bases from J, with 15 bases between. The germline V gene has CDR1 LGHNA and CDR2 YSLEER. The length of the CDR3 is 17 residues. The CDR3 region is CASSQAPRGNSYNEQFF. DNA for the CDR3: TGCGCCAGCAGCCAGGCCCCCCGGGGGAACTCCTACAATGAGCAGTTCTTC.

This clone occurred a few times. The chain carries TRBV6-4 and TRBJ2-3; 9 bases agree with TRBD2. The germline gives CDR1 MRHNA, CDR2 SNTAGT. After removal of 6 bases from V and 0 bases from J, the junction contained 4 bases not matched to a gene. The CDR3 sequence is 15 residues long. In DNA, the CDR3 is TGTGCCAGCAGCTACACTAGCGGGAGCACAGATACGCAGTATTTT. Translated, it gives CASSYTSGSTDTQYF.

The rearrangement uses TRBV3-1 (or the pseudogene TRBV3-2) and TRBJ1-2; perhaps TRBD1 as D (6 bases). From germline, CDR1 is LGHDT and CDR2 YNNKEL (reference sequence). The germline V and J ends were trimmed by 5 bases and 4 bases, with 11 bases remaining between them. This CDR3 is 13 amino acids long. CDR3 sequence reads: CASSGGQSYGYTF. CDR3 nucleotide sequence: TGTGCCAGCAGCGGAGGACAGTCCTATGGCTACACCTTC.

This chain joins TRBV6-6 and TRBJ1-1; 8 bases agree with TRBD1. Germline values: CDR1 MNHNY, CDR2 SVGAGI (reference sequence). V dropped 2 bases and J dropped 11; count of bases not matched to a gene: 10. The CDR3 is made up of 14 amino acids. The CDR3 loop reads CASSYAGQGGFAFF. CDR3 sequence (DNA): TGTGCCAGCAGTTACGCCGGACAGGGCGGTTTCGCTTTCTTT.

The chain carries TRBV30 and TRBJ1-6, with no clear D. This CDR3 has 14 residues. Trimming pared 2 bases from V and 10 bases from J, leaving 15 bases between. Per the germline V gene, CDR1 is GTSNPN and CDR2 is SVGIG (reference sequence). The CDR3 DNA is TGTGCCTGGAGTTTAGGGCAGGAGGGCTCACCCCTCCACTTT. It encodes CAWSLGQEGSPLHF.